The 27 T cell receptor beta chains reported below all come from one sample, sequenced in a study of somatic mutations in cytotoxic T cells in rheumatoid arthritis. Libraries were prepared by immunoSEQ multiplex PCR; TCRdb keeps only in-frame clonotypes and omits some of them. The data hold 20,000 to 25,000 clones, with approximately 78% observed a single time. The sequencing input was CD8+ T cells sorted from blood. Receptors originate from an adult with rheumatoid arthritis.

The rearrangement links TRBV7-2 to TRBJ1-4; D call uncertain. Germline CDR1 reads SGHTA; CDR2 reads FQGNSA. This CDR3 has 16 residues. Deletions cut 5 bases from V and 2 bases from J, with 15 bases between. The CDR3 DNA sequence: TGTGCCAGCAGCCCCAGATCGAGGACGACTAATGAAAAACTGTTTTTT. Protein product: CASSPRSRTTNEKLFF.

This sequence joins TRBV9 and TRBJ2-5, with TRBD2 identical over 9 bases. Germline trimming cut 4 bases from V and 4 bases from J; bases unmatched to any gene: 2. This CDR3 region has 13 residues. Germline V gene data show CDR1 as SGDLS and CDR2 as YYNGEE. The CDR3, as DNA: TGTGCCAGCAGCCCGGGACTAGCAGAGACCCAGTACTTC. Translated, it gives CASSPGLAETQYF.

V usage is TRBV14 and J usage is TRBJ1-4, with D unresolved. The V end lost 1 base, the J end lost 7 bases, and 16 bases lay between the germline ends. Germline loops: CDR1 SGHDN, CDR2 FVKESK. This CDR3 is built from 16 residues. The CDR3 region is CASSQVWEYGGEKLFF. CDR3 DNA: TGTGCCAGCAGCCAAGTTTGGGAATACGGAGGTGAAAAACTGTTTTTT.

The V gene is TRBV29-1, the J gene TRBJ1-1; no reliable D call. This CDR3 spans 11 amino acids. Trimming shortened V by 7 bases and J by 7 bases, and 13 bases separated the two germline ends. Germline CDR1 SQVTM, CDR2 ANQGSEA. CDR3 sequence reads: CSALRAFEAFF. The CDR3 DNA reads TGCAGCGCCCTCCGAGCGTTTGAAGCTTTCTTT.

This clone was counted once. This chain links TRBV19 with TRBJ2-6; D is unclear. V was shortened by 2 bases and J by 4 bases, with 6 bases between the two germline ends. The CDR3 runs 14 residues. The germline V gene encodes CDR1 LNHDA and CDR2 SQIVND (reference sequence). The CDR3 nucleotides are TGTGCCAGTAGTATAAGTGGAGGGGCCAACGTCCTGACTTTC. It encodes CASSISGGANVLTF.

The chain has TRBV7-9 and TRBJ2-1, with 14 positions matching TRBD2. CDR3 length: 16 residues. In germline, CDR1 is SEHNR, CDR2 FQNEAQ (reference sequence). V shed 2 bases, J shed 4 bases, and the junction held 1 base outside the gene matches. The CDR3 coding sequence is TGTGCCAGCAGCTTAAGGACTAGCGGGGGGTACAATGAGCAGTTCTTC. It is translated as CASSLRTSGGYNEQFF.

V gene TRBV29-1 combines with J gene TRBJ2-3, with TRBD2 as a possible D gene (6 bases). Per the germline V gene, CDR1 is SQVTM and CDR2 is ANQGSEA. This CDR3 region has 15 residues. V was shortened by 3 bases and J by 0 bases, with 13 bases between the two germline ends. The CDR3 is CSVDLAGPSTDTQYF. The CDR3, as DNA: TGCAGCGTTGATCTTGCGGGGCCCAGCACAGATACGCAGTATTTT.

V gene TRBV5-6 combines with J gene TRBJ2-2; 11 bases line up with TRBD1. This CDR3 has 15 amino acids. In germline, CDR1 is SGHDT, CDR2 YYEEEE. The junction had 3 bases not matched to a gene; V was cut back by 3 bases and J by 5 bases. The CDR3 bases are TGTGCCAGCAGCTCGGACAGGGGGCGAACCGGGGAGCTGTTTTTT. Its protein product is CASSSDRGRTGELFF. Using reference TRBV5-6 and TRBJ2-2 for the parts outside the CDR3, the full variable domain is DAGVTQSPTHLIKTRGQQVTLRCSPKSGHDTVSWYQQALGQGPQFIFQYYEEEERQRGNFPDRFSGHQFPNYSSELNVNALLLGDSALYLCASSSDRGRTGELFFGEGSRLTVL.

CDR3 in amino acids: CASSEVALRRQPQHF. In nucleotides, the CDR3 is TGTGCCAGCAGTGAAGTAGCCTTAAGAAGACAGCCCCAGCATTTT. This sequence joins TRBV6-1 and TRBJ1-5, with no clear D. The CDR3 length is 15 residues. Trimming removed 1 base from V and 7 bases from J, with 14 bases in between. CDR1 MNHNS and CDR2 SASEGT come from the germline V gene.

The rearrangement uses TRBV11-2 and TRBJ1-1; unclear D gene. Looked up from germline, CDR1 is SGHAT and CDR2 is FQNNGV. Trimming left V 1 base short and J 0 bases short, with 15 bases between. The length of the CDR3 is 17 residues. The CDR3 DNA is TGTGCCAGCAGCTTAGGACGGTGGGGTGTGATGAACACTGAAGCTTTCTTT. This translates into CASSLGRWGVMNTEAFF.

The chain joins TRBV2 to TRBJ2-7; no reliable D call. The CDR3 sequence is 12 residues long. Germline V gene sequence: CDR1 SNHLY, CDR2 FYNNEI. The V end was cut by 4 bases, the J end by 4 bases, with 8 bases between. Written as DNA, the CDR3 is TGTGCCAGCAGTGTGTTTTTATACGAGCAGTACTTC. It specifies CASSVFLYEQYF.

J is TRBJ1-1 and V is TRBV6-5; no clear D. CDR3 length equals 14 residues. Germline-derived CDR1 and CDR2 are MNHEY and SVGAGI. Trimming pared 1 base from V and 2 bases from J, leaving 8 bases between. DNA for the CDR3: TGTGCCAGCAGTTACTTGCGCCATAACACTGAAGCTTTCTTT. Residues: CASSYLRHNTEAFF.

The rearrangement uses TRBV5-1 and TRBJ1-2; D not resolved. This CDR3 is 13 amino acids long. In germline, CDR1 is SGHRS, CDR2 YFSETQ. Trimming took off 2 bases at V and 5 bases at J, with 10 bases between the two ends. The CDR3 loop is CASSLPDIYGYTF. Here the CDR3 DNA reads TGCGCCAGCAGCTTACCTGACATATATGGCTACACCTTC. Together with reference TRBV5-1 and TRBJ1-2, the CDR3 gives the full variable domain: KAGVTQTPRYLIKTRGQQVTLSCSPISGHRSVSWYQQTPGQGLQFLFEYFSETQRNKGNFPGRFSGRQFSNSRSEMNVSTLELGDSALYLCASSLPDIYGYTFGSGTRLTVV.

The chain combines TRBV7-8 with TRBJ2-7; the D is unclear. The CDR3 length is 14 residues. Germline V CDR1 and CDR2: SGHVS, FQNEAQ. Trimming removed 4 bases at V and 0 bases at J, with 10 bases between. CDR3 in amino acids: CASSSYLGSYEQYF. The CDR3, as DNA: TGTGCCAGCAGCTCCTACCTGGGCTCCTACGAGCAGTACTTC.

This clone was observed a single time. DNA of the CDR3: TGTGCCAGCAGCGTACCGGGACAGGGGATCTACGAGCAGTACTTC. Encoded protein: CASSVPGQGIYEQYF. V and J are TRBV21-1 and TRBJ2-7; the table's D call of TRBD1 was not tested on the DNA. TRBV21-1 is shown as a pseudogene. The CDR3 contains 15 residues.

This chain connects TRBV7-9 to TRBJ1-2, with 8 bases fitting TRBD1. The CDR3 is 14 residues long. From germline, CDR1 is SEHNR and CDR2 FQNEAQ (reference sequence). After removal of 1 base from V and 6 bases from J, the junction contained 4 bases not matched to a gene. Written as DNA, the CDR3 is TGTGCCAGCAGCTTAGTCCAGGGGGCGGATGGCTACACCTTC. Its protein is CASSLVQGADGYTF. Combining the CDR3 with reference TRBV7-9 and TRBJ1-2 gives the whole variable domain DTGVSQNPRHKITKRGQNVTFRCDPISEHNRLYWYRQTLGQGPEFLTYFQNEAQLEKSRLLSDRFSAERPKGSFSTLEIQRTEQGDSAMYLCASSLVQGADGYTFGSGTRLTVV.

This rearrangement joins TRBV6-6 to TRBJ2-5; D may match TRBD1 or TRBD2 (5 bases each). This CDR3 contains 14 residues. The V and J ends lost 8 bases and 2 bases respectively, with 15 bases between them. The germline gives CDR1 MNHNY, CDR2 SVGAGI (reference sequence). CDR3 protein: CASAISWGQETQYF. In nucleotides, the CDR3 is TGTGCCAGCGCAATATCGTGGGGGCAAGAGACCCAGTACTTC.

This chain joins TRBV4-3 and TRBJ2-1; D might be TRBD1 or TRBD2, each matching 6 bases. The CDR3 sequence is 12 residues long. CDR1 LGHNA and CDR2 YSLEER come from the germline V gene. The V and J ends lost 0 bases and 10 bases respectively, with 7 bases between them. CDR3 nucleotides: TGCGCCAGCAGCCAAGAAGGGGGGGAGCAGTTCTTC. Amino acids: CASSQEGGEQFF.

This clone has a single count. The chain couples TRBV25-1 to TRBJ1-5; TRBD1 agrees at 8 bases. The CDR3 length is 18 residues. From germline, CDR1 is MGHDK and CDR2 SYGVNS. V lost 7 bases and J lost 2; bases outside the gene matches: 16. CDR3 in amino acids: CASTDGTGGMRGNQPQHF. In DNA, the CDR3 is TGTGCCAGCACCGATGGGACAGGTGGAATGCGTGGCAATCAGCCCCAGCATTTT.

By its share, this clone is medium-sized (0.01 to 0.1%). Other DNA sequences in this specimen translate into the identical CDR3. The chain combines TRBV10-2 with TRBJ1-5; no definite D call. The CDR3 consists of 16 residues. Germline assignment: CDR1 WSHSY and CDR2 SAAADI. V lost 0 bases and J 0 bases, leaving 9 bases between the germline ends. As DNA, the CDR3 is TGCGCCAGCAGTGAGTCCCCGGGGAATAGCAATCAGCCCCAGCATTTT. This translates into CASSESPGNSNQPQHF.

This chain links TRBV7-2 with TRBJ1-4, with 10 bases matching TRBD1. The CDR3 totals 14 residues. From germline, CDR1 is SGHTA and CDR2 FQGNSA. Trimming removed 5 bases from V and 6 bases from J; junction bases left unmatched: 3. This chain's CDR3 is CASSTDRGDEKLFF. In DNA form, the CDR3 reads TGTGCCAGCAGCACGGACAGGGGGGATGAAAAACTGTTTTTT.

This chain connects TRBV27 to TRBJ2-3, with a possible D match to TRBD2 (5 bases). Germline assignment: CDR1 MNHEY and CDR2 SMNVEV (reference sequence). The V and J ends lost 5 bases and 5 bases respectively, with 11 bases between them. The CDR3 runs 13 residues. The CDR3: CASSPGLLDTQYF. The CDR3 DNA is TGTGCCAGCAGTCCCGGACTGCTAGATACGCAGTATTTT.

This chain uses TRBV7-3 with TRBJ2-3, with 12 bases fitting TRBD2. CDR3 length equals 18 residues. Germline V gives CDR1 SGHTA, CDR2 FQGTGA. The J segment lost 2 bases and the V segment lost 2 bases, leaving 8 bases of the junction unmatched. The chain's CDR3 is CASSLFPTSGGSTDTQYF. The CDR3 bases are TGTGCCAGCAGCTTATTCCCGACTAGCGGGGGATCCACAGATACGCAGTATTTT.

This rearrangement joins TRBV5-6 to TRBJ1-2; TRBD1 might be the D (6 bases). Between the trimmed V and J ends, which lost 4 bases and 11 bases, there was a span of 21 bases. The CDR3 length is 14 residues. Germline CDR1 SGHDT, CDR2 YYEEEE. The CDR3 region is CASSPSGGYIGYTF. The CDR3 bases are TGTGCCAGCAGCCCCTCCGGGGGCTATATTGGTTACACCTTC. Based on the CDR3 plus reference TRBV5-6 and TRBJ1-2, the full variable domain is DAGVTQSPTHLIKTRGQQVTLRCSPKSGHDTVSWYQQALGQGPQFIFQYYEEEERQRGNFPDRFSGHQFPNYSSELNVNALLLGDSALYLCASSPSGGYIGYTFGSGTRLTVV.

This rearrangement joins TRBV5-4 to TRBJ2-3, with no clear D. The CDR3 covers 16 residues. Trimming stripped 3 bases from V and 5 bases from J, with 19 bases between. Germline V lookup: CDR1 SGHNT, CDR2 YYREEE (reference sequence). The CDR3 DNA reads as TGTGCCAGCAGCTCCGGAATAGATATCCCGATAGATACGCAGTATTTT. Its translation: CASSSGIDIPIDTQYF.

The chain is built from TRBV19 and TRBJ2-2; D gene unclear. V lost 4 bases to trimming and J lost 5 bases, with 8 bases between them. This CDR3 contains 13 residues. Germline CDR1 is LNHDA and CDR2 is SQIVND (reference sequence). The CDR3 region has the DNA TGTGCCAGTAGTACCGGTGGTACCGGGGAGCTGTTTTTT. Protein product: CASSTGGTGELFF.

This clone was recorded only once. The rearrangement links TRBV18 to TRBJ2-1, with 8 positions matching TRBD1. CDR1 and CDR2 (germline): KGHSH, LQKENI. The length of the CDR3 is 17 residues. The V and J ends lost 2 bases and 6 bases, in that order; junction bases with no gene match: 12. The CDR3 protein is CASSPSPGTGMGNEQFF. DNA for the CDR3: TGTGCCAGCTCACCAAGTCCCGGGACAGGTATGGGCAATGAGCAGTTCTTC.